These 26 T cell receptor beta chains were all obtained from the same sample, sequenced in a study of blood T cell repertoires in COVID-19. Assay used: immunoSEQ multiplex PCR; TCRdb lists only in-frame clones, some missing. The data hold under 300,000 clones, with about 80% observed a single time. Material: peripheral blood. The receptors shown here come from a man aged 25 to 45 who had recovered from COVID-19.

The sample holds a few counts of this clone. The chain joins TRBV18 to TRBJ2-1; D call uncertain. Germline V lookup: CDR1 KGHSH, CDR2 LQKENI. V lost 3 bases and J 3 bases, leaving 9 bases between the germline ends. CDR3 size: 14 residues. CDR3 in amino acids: CASSPRRNYNEQFF. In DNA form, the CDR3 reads TGTGCCAGCTCACCTCGGCGGAACTACAATGAGCAGTTCTTC.

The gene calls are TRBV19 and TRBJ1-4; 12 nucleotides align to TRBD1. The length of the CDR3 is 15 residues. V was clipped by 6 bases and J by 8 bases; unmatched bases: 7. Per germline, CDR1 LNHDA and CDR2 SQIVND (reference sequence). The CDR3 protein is CASRGTGGRGEKLFF. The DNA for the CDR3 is TGTGCCAGTAGAGGGACAGGGGGCCGTGGCGAAAAACTGTTTTTT.

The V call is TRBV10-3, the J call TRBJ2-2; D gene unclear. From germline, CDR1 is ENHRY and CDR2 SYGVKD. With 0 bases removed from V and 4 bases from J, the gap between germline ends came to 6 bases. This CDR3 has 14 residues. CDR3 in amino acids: CAISESGRTGELFF. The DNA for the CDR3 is TGTGCCATCAGTGAGTCTGGGCGCACCGGGGAGCTGTTTTTT.

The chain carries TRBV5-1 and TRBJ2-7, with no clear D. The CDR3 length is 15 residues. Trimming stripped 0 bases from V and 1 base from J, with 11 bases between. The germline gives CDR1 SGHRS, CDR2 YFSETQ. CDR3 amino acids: CASSLASGKSYEQYF. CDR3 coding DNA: TGCGCCAGCAGCTTGGCCTCAGGTAAATCCTACGAGCAGTACTTC.

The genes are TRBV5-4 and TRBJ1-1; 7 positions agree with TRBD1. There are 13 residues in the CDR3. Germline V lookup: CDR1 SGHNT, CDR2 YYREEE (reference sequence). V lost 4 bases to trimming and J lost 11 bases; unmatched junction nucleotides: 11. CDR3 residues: CASSTQGILRAFF. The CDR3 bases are TGTGCCAGCAGCACACAGGGGATCCTGCGCGCTTTCTTT.

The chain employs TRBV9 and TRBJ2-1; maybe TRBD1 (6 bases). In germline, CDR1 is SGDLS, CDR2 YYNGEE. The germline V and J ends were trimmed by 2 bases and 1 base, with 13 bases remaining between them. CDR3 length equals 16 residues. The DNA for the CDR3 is TGTGCCAGCAGCGTCCTTGGTGGACAGTCCTACAATGAGCAGTTCTTC. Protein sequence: CASSVLGGQSYNEQFF.

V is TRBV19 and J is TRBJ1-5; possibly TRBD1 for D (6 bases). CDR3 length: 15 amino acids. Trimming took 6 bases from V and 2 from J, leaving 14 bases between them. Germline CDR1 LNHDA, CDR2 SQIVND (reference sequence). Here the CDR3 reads CASRGQGRGNQPQHF. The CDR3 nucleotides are TGTGCCAGTAGGGGACAAGGACGAGGCAATCAGCCCCAGCATTTT.

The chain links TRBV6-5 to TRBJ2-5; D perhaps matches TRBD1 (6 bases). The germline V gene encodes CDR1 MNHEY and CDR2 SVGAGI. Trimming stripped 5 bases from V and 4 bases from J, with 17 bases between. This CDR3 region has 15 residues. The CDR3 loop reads CASSRWALGGETQYF. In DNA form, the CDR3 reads TGTGCCAGCAGTAGGTGGGCCCTAGGGGGAGAGACCCAGTACTTC.

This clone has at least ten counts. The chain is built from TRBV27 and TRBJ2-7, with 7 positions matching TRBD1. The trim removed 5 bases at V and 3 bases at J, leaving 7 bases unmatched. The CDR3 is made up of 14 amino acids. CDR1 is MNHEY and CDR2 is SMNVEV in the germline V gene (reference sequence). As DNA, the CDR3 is TGTGCCAGCAGTCCACAGGGGAAAGGCTACGAGCAGTACTTC. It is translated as CASSPQGKGYEQYF.

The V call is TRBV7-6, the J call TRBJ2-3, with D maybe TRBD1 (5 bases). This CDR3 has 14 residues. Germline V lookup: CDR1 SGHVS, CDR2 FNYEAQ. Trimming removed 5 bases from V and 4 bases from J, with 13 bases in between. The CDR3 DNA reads TGTGCCAGCAGCCCGTACAGGAAGTCAGATACGCAGTATTTT. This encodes CASSPYRKSDTQYF.

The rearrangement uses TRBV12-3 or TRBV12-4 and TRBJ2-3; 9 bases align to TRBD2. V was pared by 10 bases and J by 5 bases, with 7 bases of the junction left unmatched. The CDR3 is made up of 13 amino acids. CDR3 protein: CAIASGVVDTQYF. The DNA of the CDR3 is TGTGCCATAGCTAGCGGGGTTGTAGATACGCAGTATTTT.

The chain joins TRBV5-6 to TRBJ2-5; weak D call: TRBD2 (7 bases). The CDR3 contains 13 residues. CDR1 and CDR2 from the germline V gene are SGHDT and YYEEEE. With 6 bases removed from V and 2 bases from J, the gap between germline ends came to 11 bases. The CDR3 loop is CASKGGVQETQYF. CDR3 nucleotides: TGTGCCAGCAAAGGGGGGGTTCAAGAGACCCAGTACTTC.

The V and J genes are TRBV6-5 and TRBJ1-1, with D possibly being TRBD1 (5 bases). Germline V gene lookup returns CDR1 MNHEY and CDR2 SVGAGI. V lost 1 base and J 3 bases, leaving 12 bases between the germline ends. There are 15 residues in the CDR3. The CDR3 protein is CASSYFGGGDTEAFF. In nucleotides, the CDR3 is TGTGCCAGCAGTTACTTCGGCGGGGGTGACACTGAAGCTTTCTTT.

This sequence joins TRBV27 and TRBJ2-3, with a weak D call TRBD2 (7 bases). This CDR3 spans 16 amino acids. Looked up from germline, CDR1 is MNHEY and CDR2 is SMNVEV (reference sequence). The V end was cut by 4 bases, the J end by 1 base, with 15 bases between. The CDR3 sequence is CASSSAKGGGTDTQYF. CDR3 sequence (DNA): TGTGCCAGCAGTTCTGCAAAGGGGGGGGGCACAGATACGCAGTATTTT.

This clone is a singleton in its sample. CDR3 region: CASSYRQGGTYEQYF. In DNA, the CDR3 is TGTGCCAGCAGCTACCGACAGGGCGGTACCTACGAGCAGTACTTC. The rearrangement joins TRBV7-9 to TRBJ2-7; 7 nucleotides agree with TRBD1. The ends lost 4 bases at V and 2 bases at J; junction bases unmatched: 8. Germline V lookup: CDR1 SEHNR, CDR2 FQNEAQ (reference sequence). CDR3 length equals 15 residues.

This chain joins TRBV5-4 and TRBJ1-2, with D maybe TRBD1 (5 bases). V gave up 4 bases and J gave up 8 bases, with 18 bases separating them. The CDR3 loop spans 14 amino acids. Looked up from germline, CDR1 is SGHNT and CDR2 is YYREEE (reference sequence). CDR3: CASSLGESPWGYTF. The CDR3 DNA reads TGTGCCAGCAGCCTAGGGGAATCCCCCTGGGGCTACACCTTC.

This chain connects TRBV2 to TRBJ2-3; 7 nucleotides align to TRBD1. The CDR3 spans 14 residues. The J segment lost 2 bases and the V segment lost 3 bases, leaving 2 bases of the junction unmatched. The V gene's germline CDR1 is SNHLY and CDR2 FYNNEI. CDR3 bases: TGTGCCAGCAGTGACAGGGGGACCACAGATACGCAGTATTTT. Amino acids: CASSDRGTTDTQYF.

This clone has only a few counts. The CDR3 loop is CASSRQGLADNSPLHF. The CDR3 region has the DNA TGTGCCAGCAGCCGACAGGGCTTGGCAGATAATTCACCCCTCCACTTT. The V and J genes are TRBV11-2 and TRBJ1-6; 7 bases map to TRBD1. This CDR3 has 16 residues. CDR1 is SGHAT, CDR2 FQNNGV, per germline. V was clipped by 5 bases and J by 5 bases; unmatched bases: 9.

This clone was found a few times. The CDR3 reads CASSQAGYGYTF. In DNA form, the CDR3 reads TGTGCCAGCAGCCAGGCCGGCTATGGCTACACCTTC. This chain joins TRBV5-6 and TRBJ1-2; D uncertain. The CDR3 runs 12 residues. Germline values: CDR1 SGHDT, CDR2 YYEEEE. V was cut by 4 bases and J by 4 bases, with 8 bases left in between. The full variable domain, rest sourced from reference TRBV5-6 and TRBJ1-2, is DAGVTQSPTHLIKTRGQQVTLRCSPKSGHDTVSWYQQALGQGPQFIFQYYEEEERQRGNFPDRFSGHQFPNYSSELNVNALLLGDSALYLCASSQAGYGYTFGSGTRLTVV.

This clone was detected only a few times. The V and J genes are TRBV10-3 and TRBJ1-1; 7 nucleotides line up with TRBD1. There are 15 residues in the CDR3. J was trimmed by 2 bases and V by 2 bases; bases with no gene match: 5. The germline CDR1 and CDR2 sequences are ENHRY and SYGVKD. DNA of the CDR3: TGTGCCATCAGTGAGAAGAACAGGGGAAACACTGAAGCTTTCTTT. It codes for CAISEKNRGNTEAFF.

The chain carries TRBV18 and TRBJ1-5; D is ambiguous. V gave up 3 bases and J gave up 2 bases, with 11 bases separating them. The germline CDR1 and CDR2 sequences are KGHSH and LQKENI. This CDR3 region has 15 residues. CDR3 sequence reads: CASSPAGYGNQPQHF. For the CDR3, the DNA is TGTGCCAGCTCACCTGCCGGTTACGGCAATCAGCCCCAGCATTTT.

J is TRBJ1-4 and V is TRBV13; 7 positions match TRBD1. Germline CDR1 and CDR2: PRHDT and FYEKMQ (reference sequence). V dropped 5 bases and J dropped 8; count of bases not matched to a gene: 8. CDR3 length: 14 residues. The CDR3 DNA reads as TGTGCCAGCAGCAGAACAGGGGATGAGGAAAAACTGTTTTTT. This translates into CASSRTGDEEKLFF.

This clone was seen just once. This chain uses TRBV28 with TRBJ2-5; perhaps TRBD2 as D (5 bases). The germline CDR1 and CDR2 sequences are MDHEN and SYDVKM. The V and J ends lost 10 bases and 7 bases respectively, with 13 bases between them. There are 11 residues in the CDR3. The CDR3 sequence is CATQTGWTQYF. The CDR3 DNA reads TGTGCCACTCAAACGGGGTGGACCCAGTACTTC.

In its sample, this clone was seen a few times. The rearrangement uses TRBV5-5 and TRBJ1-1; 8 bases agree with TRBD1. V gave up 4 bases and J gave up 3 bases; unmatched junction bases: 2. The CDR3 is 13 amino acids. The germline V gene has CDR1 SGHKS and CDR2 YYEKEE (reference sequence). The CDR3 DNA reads TGTGCCAGCAGCACGACAGGGGACACTGAAGCTTTCTTT. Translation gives CASSTTGDTEAFF.

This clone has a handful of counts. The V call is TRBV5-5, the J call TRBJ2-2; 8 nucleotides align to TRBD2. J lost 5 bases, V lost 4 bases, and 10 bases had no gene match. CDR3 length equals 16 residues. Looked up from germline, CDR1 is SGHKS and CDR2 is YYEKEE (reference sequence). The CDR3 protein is CASSPSPGGPTGELFF. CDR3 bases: TGTGCCAGCAGCCCCTCCCCGGGGGGGCCAACCGGGGAGCTGTTTTTT.

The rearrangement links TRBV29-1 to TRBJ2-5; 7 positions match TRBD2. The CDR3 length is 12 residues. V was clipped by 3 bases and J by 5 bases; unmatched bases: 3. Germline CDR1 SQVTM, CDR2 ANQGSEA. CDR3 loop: CSVEGSGETQYF. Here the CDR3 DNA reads TGCAGCGTTGAGGGTAGCGGGGAGACCCAGTACTTC.